This T cell receptor beta chain comes out of a study of Graves' ophthalmopathy and Graves' hyperthyroidism. This clonotype was recorded at least ten times. CDR1 is SGHNT, CDR2 YYREEE, per germline (reference sequence). This CDR3 contains 15 residues. J was trimmed by 4 bases and V by 4 bases; bases with no gene match: 9. TCR beta CDR3 amplification used RNA transcripts. First-round RT-PCR with HTBI primers preceded a second-round multiplex PCR. TCRdb reanalysed the multiplex PCR reads using MiXCR and keeps one entry per CDR3 protein. This sample has a few hundred thousand distinct CDR3 sequences; 15% to 17% occur once, and the top ten carry 5.5% to 8%.

Sequenced sample: peripheral blood. This chain joins TRBV5-4 and TRBJ2-7; TRBD1 matches at 9 bases. The TCR comes from a woman aged 18-29 years with stable Graves' hyperthyroidism. CDR3 coding DNA: TGTGCCAGCAGCGAGGGACAGGGCCGCGCTTACGAGCAGTACTTC. It encodes CASSEGQGRAYEQYF.